Included here is one TCR beta chain sequence, with context. This entry belongs to a study of blood T cell repertoires in COVID-19. Overall study: Material from acute and convalescent COVID-19 was sourced from the United States, Italy and Spain. In each case, the material was cDNA or gDNA derived from T cells, B-cell-depleted T cells, or PBMCs.

Source study methods: Amplification of reference gene primers was used by the study to estimate nucleated cell counts. Clones were read by immunoSEQ multiplex PCR, and TCRdb kept only the in-frame ones, dropping some. V, J and clone size were drawn from that table, and D and trimming were deduced from the DNA. This sample carries 170,000 or so clones, about 79% of them seen once, and the ten largest clones take roughly 28%. The V gene end was trimmed by 5 bases and the J gene end by 0 bases; junction bases not matched to a gene: 8. Germline assignment: CDR1 MGHRA and CDR2 YSYEKL. The CDR3 extends over 16 amino acids.

Sequenced material: peripheral blood. The TCR was taken from a woman in her 70s with acute or convalescent COVID-19. The chain recombines TRBV4-1 with TRBJ2-3; TRBD2 agrees at 7 bases. In nucleotides, the CDR3 is TGCGCCAGCAGCGCTCAAGCGGGGCTGAGCACAGATACGCAGTATTTT. It codes for CASSAQAGLSTDTQYF.